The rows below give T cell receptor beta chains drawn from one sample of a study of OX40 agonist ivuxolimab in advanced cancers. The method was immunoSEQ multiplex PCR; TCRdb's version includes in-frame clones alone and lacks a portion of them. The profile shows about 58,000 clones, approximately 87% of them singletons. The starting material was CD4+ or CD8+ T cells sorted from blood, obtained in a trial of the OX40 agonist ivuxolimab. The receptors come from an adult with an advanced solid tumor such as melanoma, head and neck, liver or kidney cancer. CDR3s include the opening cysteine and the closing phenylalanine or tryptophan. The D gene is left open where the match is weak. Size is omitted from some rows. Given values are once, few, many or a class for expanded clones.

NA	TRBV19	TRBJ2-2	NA	TGTGCCAGTACCCGGCAGGGTTGGACCGGGGAGCTGTTTTTT	CASTRQGWTGELFF
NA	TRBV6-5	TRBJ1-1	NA	TGTGCCAGCAGTTACCGTCCAGGGCCGGATGAAGCTTTCTTT	CASSYRPGPDEAFF
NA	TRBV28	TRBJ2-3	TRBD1	TGTGCCAGCAGTTTGGGAACAGGGGTAACAGATACGCAGTATTTT	CASSLGTGVTDTQYF
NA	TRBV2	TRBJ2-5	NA	TGTGCCAGCAGTGAAGCATCAGGGGGGGGTTACCAAGAGACCCAGTACTTC	CASSEASGGGYQETQYF
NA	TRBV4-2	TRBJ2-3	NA	TGTGCCAGCAGCCAAGGTGGTGGGCTACTGAGCACAGATACGCAGTATTTT	CASSQGGGLLSTDTQYF
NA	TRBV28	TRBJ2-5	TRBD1	TGTGCCAGCAGTTCGCCCCGGGGACAGGGGTACCAAGAGACCCAGTACTTC	CASSSPRGQGYQETQYF
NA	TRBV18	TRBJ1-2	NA	TGTGCCAGCTCAGACGGGGTCATGGATGGCTACACCTTC	CASSDGVMDGYTF
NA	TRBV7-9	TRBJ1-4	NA	TGTGCCAGCAACCCACTCGGGGGGCGCGATGAAAAACTGTTTTTT	CASNPLGGRDEKLFF
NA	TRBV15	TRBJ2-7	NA	TGTGCCACCAGCAGAGTCGTCAGGGACGAGCAGTACTTC	CATSRVVRDEQYF
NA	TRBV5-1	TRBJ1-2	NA	TGCGCCAGCAGCCAAGGAACCCCACAGGGCACACGTTCCTACTATGGCTACACCTTC	CASSQGTPQGTRSYYGYTF
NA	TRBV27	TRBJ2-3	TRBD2	TGTGCCAGCAGTTTATCGACGGCGGGGGTTGATACGCAGTATTTT	CASSLSTAGVDTQYF
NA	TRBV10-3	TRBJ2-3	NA	TGTGCCATACAGGACTGGGCTAGCACAGATACGCAGTATTTT	CAIQDWASTDTQYF
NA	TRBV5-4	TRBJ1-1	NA	TGTGCCAGCAGCTTGGACTTCAATGAAGCTTTCTTT	CASSLDFNEAFF
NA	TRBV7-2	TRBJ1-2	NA	TGTGCCAGCAGCTTTAGCTATGGCTACACCTTC	CASSFSYGYTF
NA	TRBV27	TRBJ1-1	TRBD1	TGTGCCAGCAGCGACTTGTCAGGGGGGAACACTGAAGCTTTCTTT	CASSDLSGGNTEAFF
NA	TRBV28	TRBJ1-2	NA	TGTGCCAGCAGCCTTTCGTCTAACTATGGCTACACCTTC	CASSLSSNYGYTF
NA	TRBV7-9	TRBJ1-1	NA	TGTGCCAGCAGCTTAATAGGAAGGAAGGGGATGAACACTGAAGCTTTCTTT	CASSLIGRKGMNTEAFF
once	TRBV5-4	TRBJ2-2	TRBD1	TGTGCCAGCAGCTGGGACAGGGGTACCGGGGAGCTGTTTTTT	CASSWDRGTGELFF
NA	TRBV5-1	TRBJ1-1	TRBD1	TGCGCCAGCAGCTTCGGGACAGGGGACTATGGCACTGAAGCTTTCTTT	CASSFGTGDYGTEAFF
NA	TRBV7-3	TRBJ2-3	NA	TGTGCCAGCAGCTCGCCCGGCGGCCCAGATACGCAGTATTTT	CASSSPGGPDTQYF
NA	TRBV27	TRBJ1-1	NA	TGTGCCAGCAGTTTAAAGGGGTACACTGAAGCTTTCTTT	CASSLKGYTEAFF
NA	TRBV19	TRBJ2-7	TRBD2	TGTGCCAGTACAGCCGCCGGGACTAGCGGCTCCTACGAGCAGTACTTC	CASTAAGTSGSYEQYF
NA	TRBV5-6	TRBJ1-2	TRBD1	TGTGCCAGCAGCTTGGGAGGGACAGGAAACGATGGCTACACCTTC	CASSLGGTGNDGYTF
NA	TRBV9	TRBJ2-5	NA	TGTGCCAGCAGCGTAGCCCAGAAACAAGAGACCCAGTACTTC	CASSVAQKQETQYF
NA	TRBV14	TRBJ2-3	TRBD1	TGTGCCAGCAGCCAGTGGACAGGGAACCCAGATACGCAGTATTTT	CASSQWTGNPDTQYF
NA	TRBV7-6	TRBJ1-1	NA	TGTGCCAGCAGCTTAGAGAGACAGACTGAAGCTTTCTTT	CASSLERQTEAFF
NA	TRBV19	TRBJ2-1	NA	TGTGCCAGTAGTACCTCCGGGACCCTTCCGGGTGAGCAGTTCTTC	CASSTSGTLPGEQFF
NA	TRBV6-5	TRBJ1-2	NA	TGTGCCAGCAGTGCCATAGAAGCAGGGAGTTCTGGCTACACCTTC	CASSAIEAGSSGYTF
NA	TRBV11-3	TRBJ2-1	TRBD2	TGTGCCAGCAGCTTAGCGGGGGGCTACAATGAGCAGTTCTTC	CASSLAGGYNEQFF
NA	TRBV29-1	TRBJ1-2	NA	TGCAGCGTTGAACTGGCCGAGCAGAGTGGCTACACCTTC	CSVELAEQSGYTF
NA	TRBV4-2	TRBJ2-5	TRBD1	TGTGCCAGCAGCAGAACAGGGGGCTTAGAGACCCAGTACTTC	CASSRTGGLETQYF
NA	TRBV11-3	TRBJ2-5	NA	TGTGCCAGCAGCTTAGCCTTTGAGACCCAGTACTTC	CASSLAFETQYF
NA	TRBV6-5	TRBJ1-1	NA	TGTGCCAGCAGACAGGGCCCCAACACTGAAGCTTTCTTT	CASRQGPNTEAFF
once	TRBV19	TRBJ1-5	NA	TGTGCCAGTAGTTTCCGGGTCGGCAATCAGCCCCAGCATTTT	CASSFRVGNQPQHF
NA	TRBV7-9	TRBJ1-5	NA	TGTGCCAGCAGCTTCCAGGGTGCCAATCAGCCCCAGCATTTT	CASSFQGANQPQHF
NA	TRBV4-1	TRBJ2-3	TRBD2	TGCGCCAGCAGCCCTACCGGGACTAGCGGGGGGGGCACAGATACGCAGTATTTT	CASSPTGTSGGGTDTQYF
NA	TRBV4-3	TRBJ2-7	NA	TGCGCCAGCAGCCAAGATCGGTTCTACGAGCAGTACTTC	CASSQDRFYEQYF
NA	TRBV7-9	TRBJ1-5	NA	TGTGCCAGCAGCCCGCCCAATCAGCCCCAGCATTTT	CASSPPNQPQHF
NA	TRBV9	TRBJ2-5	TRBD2	TGTGCCAGCAGCGTGGGTAGCGGGGGGGTAGAGACCCAGTACTTC	CASSVGSGGVETQYF
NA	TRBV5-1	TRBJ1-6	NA	TGCGCCAGCAGCTGGGGGGTCGGGGAAGGTTCACCCCTCCACTTT	CASSWGVGEGSPLHF
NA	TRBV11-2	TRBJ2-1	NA	TGTGCCAGCAGCACAGTCCGGGGGTCCTACAATGAGCAGTTCTTC	CASSTVRGSYNEQFF
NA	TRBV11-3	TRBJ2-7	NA	TGTGCCAGCAGCTTAGAGGAGTCCTACGAGCAGTACTTC	CASSLEESYEQYF
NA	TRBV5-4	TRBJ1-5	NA	TGTGCCAGCAGCTTGTCAGGGTACCCGCCCCAGCATTTT	CASSLSGYPPQHF
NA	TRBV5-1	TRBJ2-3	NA	TGCGCCAGCAGCTTGTTTGGTCTCAGCTCGACAGATACGCAGTATTTT	CASSLFGLSSTDTQYF
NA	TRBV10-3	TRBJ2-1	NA	TGTGCCACATCCACCAGGGATGAGCAGTTCTTC	CATSTRDEQFF
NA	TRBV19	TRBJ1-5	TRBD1	TGTGCCAGTAGTCAGGGGGAGGTTCAGCCCCAGCATTTT	CASSQGEVQPQHF
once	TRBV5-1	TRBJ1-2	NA	TGCGCCAGCAGCGAGGCAGGGTTTTTCGATGGCTACACCTTC	CASSEAGFFDGYTF